Below are 20 T cell receptor beta chains sequenced from a single sample in a study of identifying expanded T cells in peripheral blood (dated by TCRdb to the late 2010s). Receptor amplification or capture employed the immunoSEQ multiplex PCR assay. The immuneACCESS repertoire file appears here via TCRdb, limited to in-frame rearrangements. These files lack a portion of the clones; in checked studies, under half of the deficit traces to unresolved V genes, and the cause of the others is not known. Present in this sample are 70,000 to 95,000 clones, 70% to 90% of which were seen just once. The ten largest clonotypes hold about 7% of the sample. Specimen: blood. The source of these receptors is a person aged 18 to 70 in good health.

This rearrangement joins TRBV19 to TRBJ1-1; 7 bases are shared with TRBD1. CDR3 length equals 15 residues. Germline values: CDR1 LNHDA, CDR2 SQIVND (reference sequence). Trimming removed 1 base from V and 5 bases from J; junction bases left unmatched: 7. The CDR3: CASSIAQGGWTEAFF. The CDR3 region has the DNA TGTGCCAGTAGTATAGCTCAGGGGGGTTGGACTGAAGCTTTCTTT.

Comment on this clone: One end of the junction varies from germline; a read error may be responsible. The same CDR3 arises from other DNA sequences in this sample as well. This sequence joins TRBV5-6 and TRBJ1-6, with unresolved D. This CDR3 is 16 amino acids long. Germline-derived CDR1 and CDR2 are SGHDT and YYEEEE. The CDR3 loop is CASSPKSSIYNSPLHF. In DNA, the CDR3 is TGTGCCAGCAGTCCTAAGAGCTCAATATATAATTCACCCCTTCACTTT.

V usage is TRBV5-1 and J usage is TRBJ2-7; 8 positions match TRBD2. This CDR3 region has 14 residues. With 7 bases clipped from V and 5 bases from J, the junction kept 11 bases outside the gene matches. Germline CDR1 is SGHRS and CDR2 is YFSETQ. CDR3 sequence (DNA): TGCGCCAGCGCCCCCCGGGAGGGTGTCGACGAGCAGTACTTC. The encoded protein is CASAPREGVDEQYF.

This clone was observed a single time. The chain joins TRBV9 to TRBJ2-1, with TRBD1 identical over 7 bases. CDR3 length: 12 residues. The germline CDR1 and CDR2 sequences are SGDLS and YYNGEE. Trimming cost V 0 bases and J 12 bases; bases outside gene matches: 3. CDR3 loop: CASSVGAGGQFF. The CDR3 bases are TGTGCCAGCAGCGTAGGAGCAGGGGGGCAGTTCTTC.

The chain joins TRBV30 to TRBJ2-7; D remains ambiguous. The germline CDR1 and CDR2 sequences are GTSNPN and SVGIG (reference sequence). The length of the CDR3 is 13 residues. Trimming stripped 0 bases from V and 4 bases from J, with 10 bases between. This chain's CDR3 is CAWSVGRSYEQYF. CDR3 sequence (DNA): TGTGCCTGGAGTGTTGGCAGGTCATACGAGCAGTACTTC. Drawing the rest from reference TRBV30 and TRBJ2-7, the complete variable domain is SQTIHQWPATLVQPVGSPLSLECTVEGTSNPNLYWYRQAAGRGLQLLFYSVGIGQISSEVPQNLSASRPQDRQFILSSKKLLLSDSGFYLCAWSVGRSYEQYFGPGTRLTVT.

The V and J genes are TRBV19 and TRBJ2-7; D might be TRBD1 or TRBD2, each matching 5 bases. The CDR3 is 13 residues long. Trimming took off 5 bases at V and 6 bases at J, with 14 bases between the two ends. Looked up from germline, CDR1 is LNHDA and CDR2 is SQIVND (reference sequence). The CDR3 DNA is TGTGCCAGTAGTGGCAGGGACCCCTCCGAGCAGTACTTC. It specifies CASSGRDPSEQYF.

This sequence joins TRBV5-1 and TRBJ2-7, with D possibly TRBD1 on 6 matching bases. The length of the CDR3 is 15 residues. CDR1 is SGHRS, CDR2 YFSETQ, per germline. Trimming pared 1 base from V and 6 bases from J, leaving 17 bases between. Written as DNA, the CDR3 is TGCGCCAGCAGCTTGTCTCCAGGGGCGGTCGGCGAGCAGTACTTC. It encodes CASSLSPGAVGEQYF.

The count of this clone is one. The V gene is TRBV15, the J gene TRBJ1-1; D not certain. The CDR3 extends over 14 amino acids. Deletions cut 2 bases from V and 2 bases from J, with 9 bases between. The germline V gene encodes CDR1 LNHNV and CDR2 YYDKDF (reference sequence). The CDR3, as DNA: TGTGCCACCAGCAGACCCTCCGCAAACACTGAAGCTTTCTTT. It specifies CATSRPSANTEAFF.

The V and J genes are TRBV19 and TRBJ2-7, with D perhaps TRBD2 (6 bases). V lost 3 bases, J lost 5 bases, and 17 bases lay in between. The CDR3 contains 15 residues. Germline CDR1 and CDR2: LNHDA and SQIVND (reference sequence). CDR3 coding DNA: TGTGCCAGTAGTATCGGGGACTCTCGGTCCAACGAGCAGTACTTC. It codes for CASSIGDSRSNEQYF.

The V call is TRBV6-5, the J call TRBJ2-7, with unresolved D. Germline lookup yields CDR1 MNHEY and CDR2 SVGAGI. The CDR3 consists of 15 residues. With 4 bases removed from V and 4 bases from J, the gap between germline ends came to 17 bases. As DNA, the CDR3 is TGTGCCAGCAGTTCCTCCCTGGGCGCCGGTTACGAGCAGTACTTC. It yields the protein CASSSSLGAGYEQYF.

This clone counts as medium-sized. An end of the junction differs from the germline gene, which may be a read error. V and J are TRBV2 and TRBJ1-5; D perhaps matches TRBD1 (6 bases). Germline assignment: CDR1 SNHLY and CDR2 FYNNEI. This CDR3 is 14 amino acids long. This CDR3 reads CASREDRSNQPQHF. In nucleotides, the CDR3 is TGTGCCAGCAGGGAAGACAGGAGCAATCAGCCCCAGCATTTT.

The chain links TRBV18 to TRBJ2-1; D possibly matches TRBD1 or TRBD2 (5 bases each). The CDR3 totals 17 residues. V lost 2 bases to trimming and J lost 0 bases, with 14 bases between them. Germline values: CDR1 KGHSH, CDR2 LQKENI. The CDR3 reads CASSPIWGTLSYNEQFF. The CDR3 bases are TGTGCCAGCTCACCAATCTGGGGGACCCTCTCCTACAATGAGCAGTTCTTC.

This sequence joins TRBV5-5 and TRBJ2-7; a weak D match, TRBD2 (6 bases). The ends were cut back, 2 bases at V and 2 bases at J, with 14 bases in the middle. This CDR3 comprises 15 residues. Germline values: CDR1 SGHKS, CDR2 YYEKEE (reference sequence). The CDR3 bases are TGTGCCAGCAGCTTCGCGGGGCAGCGAGCCTACGAGCAGTACTTC. Amino acids: CASSFAGQRAYEQYF. Full variable domain (rest looked up from reference TRBV5-5 and TRBJ2-7): DAGVTQSPTHLIKTRGQQVTLRCSPISGHKSVSWYQQVLGQGPQFIFQYYEKEERGRGNFPDRFSARQFPNYSSELNVNALLLGDSALYLCASSFAGQRAYEQYFGPGTRLTVT.

V is TRBV20-1 and J is TRBJ2-1; D is uncertain. CDR1 is DFQATT and CDR2 is SNEGSKA in the germline V gene (reference sequence). Trimming removed 2 bases at V and 5 bases at J, with 4 bases between. The CDR3 extends over 11 amino acids. The CDR3 bases are TGCAGTGCTAGATCTGACAATGAGCAGTTCTTC. Amino acid sequence: CSARSDNEQFF.

This chain joins TRBV5-4 and TRBJ1-2; 8 positions match TRBD1. Looked up from germline, CDR1 is SGHNT and CDR2 is YYREEE (reference sequence). V shed 5 bases and J 1 base; nucleotides not matched to a gene: 4. The CDR3 has 14 amino acids. CDR3: CASRLQGVNYGYTF. CDR3 nucleotide sequence: TGTGCCAGCAGGTTACAGGGGGTTAACTATGGCTACACCTTC. The entire variable domain, with the rest obtained from reference TRBV5-4 and TRBJ1-2, is as follows: ETGVTQSPTHLIKTRGQQVTLRCSSQSGHNTVSWYQQALGQGPQFIFQYYREEENGRGNFPPRFSGLQFPNYSSELNVNALELDDSALYLCASRLQGVNYGYTFGSGTRLTVV.

The chain uses TRBV21-1 and TRBJ1-1. TRBV21-1 is labeled a pseudogene. The CDR3 contains 16 residues. CDR3 sequence (DNA): TGTGCCAGCAGCATAGTCTTAGCTACACAATTCACTGAAGCTTTCTTT. It encodes CASSIVLATQFTEAFF.

This clone has only one observation. The CDR3 sequence is CASTQQLTGRLAKNIQYF. CDR3 DNA sequence: TGTGCCAGCACCCAACAACTAACAGGACGACTAGCCAAAAACATTCAGTACTTC. The V and J genes are TRBV25-1 and TRBJ2-4, with TRBD1 as a possible D gene (5 bases). Germline V lookup: CDR1 MGHDK, CDR2 SYGVNS. V lost 7 bases, J lost 0 bases, and 22 bases lay in between. This CDR3 comprises 18 residues.

The chain carries TRBV7-9 and TRBJ1-2; D unresolved. The CDR3 is 15 amino acids. Trimming took 1 base from V and 4 from J, leaving 13 bases between them. Germline CDR1 reads SEHNR; CDR2 reads FQNEAQ (reference sequence). The CDR3 region has the DNA TGTGCCAGCAGCTTAGTTTCGAGTGGGAGCTATGGCTACACCTTC. Protein sequence: CASSLVSSGSYGYTF.

The V and J genes are TRBV6-4 and TRBJ1-1; D may be TRBD1 (5 bases). V was clipped by 6 bases and J by 1 base, with 9 bases between them. CDR3 length: 13 residues. Germline assignment: CDR1 MRHNA and CDR2 SNTAGT. DNA of the CDR3: TGTGCCAGCAGCGAAGACAGGAACACTGAAGCTTTCTTT. It encodes CASSEDRNTEAFF.

V and J are TRBV7-9 and TRBJ2-7, with D unresolved. Germline-derived CDR1 and CDR2 are SEHNR and FQNEAQ (reference sequence). This CDR3 is built from 14 residues. Trimming took off 1 base at V and 5 bases at J, with 12 bases between the two ends. The CDR3 DNA is TGTGCCAGCAGCTTAGAACTTCGGCCGCACGAGCAGTACTTC. This codes for CASSLELRPHEQYF.